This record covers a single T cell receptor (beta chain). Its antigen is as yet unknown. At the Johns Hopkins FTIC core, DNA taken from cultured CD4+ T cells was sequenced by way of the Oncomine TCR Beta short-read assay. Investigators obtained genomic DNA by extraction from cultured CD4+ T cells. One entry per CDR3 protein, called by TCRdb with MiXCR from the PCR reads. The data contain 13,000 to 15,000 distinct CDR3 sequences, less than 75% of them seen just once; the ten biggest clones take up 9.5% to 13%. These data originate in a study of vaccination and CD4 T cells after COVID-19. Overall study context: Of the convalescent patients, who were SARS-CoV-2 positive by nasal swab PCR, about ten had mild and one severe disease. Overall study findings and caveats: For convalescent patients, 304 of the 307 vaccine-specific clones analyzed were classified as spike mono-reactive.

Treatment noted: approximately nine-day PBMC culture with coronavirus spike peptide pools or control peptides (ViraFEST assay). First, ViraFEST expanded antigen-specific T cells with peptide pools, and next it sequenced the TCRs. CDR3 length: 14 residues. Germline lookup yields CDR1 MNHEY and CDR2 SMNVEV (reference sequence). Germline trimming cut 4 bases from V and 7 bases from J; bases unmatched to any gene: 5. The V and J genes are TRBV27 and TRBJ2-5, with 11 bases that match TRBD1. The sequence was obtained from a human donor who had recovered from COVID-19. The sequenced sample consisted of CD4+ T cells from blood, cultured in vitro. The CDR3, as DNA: TGTGCCAGCAGTTCCACCGGGACAGGGGGGACCCAGTACTTC. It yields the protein CASSSTGTGGTQYF.